Each of the 27 T cell receptor beta chains below was sequenced from the same sample in a study of T cells in Graves' hyperthyroidism and ophthalmopathy. Amplified TCR beta CDR3 regions came from RNA transcripts. First-round RT-PCR of the TCR CDR3 relied on the HTBI primer set. TCRdb reanalysed the multiplex PCR reads using MiXCR and keeps one entry per CDR3 protein. The table has about 340,000 distinct CDR3 sequences, roughly 20% seen once. The sequencing sample was made of blood. Receptors were obtained from a woman aged 50 to 60 with Graves' hyperthyroidism.

V usage is TRBV19 and J usage is TRBJ2-4; a weak D match, TRBD2 (9 bases). Germline values: CDR1 LNHDA, CDR2 SQIVND (reference sequence). Trimming took off 2 bases at V and 5 bases at J, with 16 bases between the two ends. This CDR3 is built from 16 residues. As DNA, the CDR3 is TGTGCCAGTAGTATAAGCGGGGGGACAGGCCAAAACATTCAGTACTTC. Translating gives CASSISGGTGQNIQYF.

V and J are TRBV27 and TRBJ2-5, with D uncertain. This CDR3 comprises 14 residues. Germline lookup yields CDR1 MNHEY and CDR2 SMNVEV (reference sequence). The V gene lost 0 bases and the J gene lost 1 base, with 6 bases spanning the gap. In nucleotides, the CDR3 is TGTGCCAGCAGTTTATCGCAGCTCCAAGAGACCCAGTACTTC. This encodes CASSLSQLQETQYF.

In its sample, this clonotype was seen many times. The V call is TRBV24-1, the J call TRBJ1-1; D possibly corresponds to TRBD1 (5 bases). Trimming removed 2 bases at V and 7 bases at J, with 7 bases between. Germline values: CDR1 KGHDR, CDR2 SFDVKD. The CDR3 runs 12 residues. CDR3 DNA sequence: TGTGCCACCAGTGATTGGGGCGGTGAAGCTTTCTTT. Translated: CATSDWGGEAFF.

This clonotype was counted between two and nine times. This chain uses TRBV12-3 or TRBV12-4 with TRBJ2-7; possibly TRBD2 for D (5 bases). The V end was cut by 5 bases, the J end by 6 bases, with 17 bases between. This CDR3 is built from 14 residues. CDR3 in amino acids: CASSRGREGIEQYF. CDR3 DNA sequence: TGTGCCAGCAGTCGCGGACGGGAAGGGATCGAGCAGTACTTC.

In its sample, this clonotype was seen a few times. The chain recombines TRBV20-1 with TRBJ2-1; TRBD1 aligns across 8 bases. Losses at the gene ends were 6 bases for V and 5 bases for J; bases not matched to a gene: 6. Germline CDR1 DFQATT, CDR2 SNEGSKA (reference sequence). This CDR3 spans 13 amino acids. The CDR3 region is CSAGGTGNNEQFF. The CDR3 DNA sequence: TGCAGTGCAGGGGGGACAGGAAACAATGAGCAGTTCTTC.

This clonotype has more than one count but fewer than ten. This chain links TRBV7-2 with TRBJ2-1, with D perhaps being TRBD1 or TRBD2 (5 bases each). CDR1 SGHTA and CDR2 FQGNSA come from the germline V gene. The CDR3 is made up of 16 amino acids. V shed 5 bases and J shed 9 bases, with 23 bases lying between them. CDR3 DNA sequence: TGTGCCAGCAGCCCATTTCCCGGGACGGTCCAGGGTGAGCAGTTCTTC. As protein: CASSPFPGTVQGEQFF. Drawing the rest from reference TRBV7-2 and TRBJ2-1, the complete variable domain is GAGVSQSPSNKVTEKGKDVELRCDPISGHTALYWYRQSLGQGLEFLIYFQGNSAPDKSGLPSDRFSAERTGGSVSTLTIQRTQQEDSAVYLCASSPFPGTVQGEQFFGPGTRLTVL.

The chain has TRBV5-1 and TRBJ2-1, with D tentatively TRBD2 (7 bases). CDR3 length: 13 amino acids. Trimming stripped 7 bases from V and 5 bases from J, with 13 bases between. Germline V gene data show CDR1 as SGHRS and CDR2 as YFSETQ. CDR3 loop: CASGGATHNEQFF. For the CDR3, the DNA is TGCGCCAGCGGGGGGGCTACGCACAATGAGCAGTTCTTC.

This clonotype was observed a handful of times. The chain has TRBV4-1 and TRBJ2-1; 9 bases are shared with TRBD2. Trimming at V came to 1 base and at J to 3 bases, leaving 1 base not matched to a gene. This CDR3 comprises 15 residues. Looked up from germline, CDR1 is MGHRA and CDR2 is YSYEKL. CDR3 in DNA: TGCGCCAGCAGCCAAGGGACTAGCGACTACAATGAGCAGTTCTTC. Amino acids: CASSQGTSDYNEQFF.

The rearrangement links TRBV12-3 or TRBV12-4 to TRBJ1-2, with a weak D call TRBD1 (5 bases). The V end lost 5 bases, the J end lost 6 bases, and 7 bases lay between the germline ends. CDR3 size: 11 residues. The CDR3 protein is CASSIGDGYTF. DNA for the CDR3: TGTGCCAGCAGTATAGGGGATGGCTACACCTTC.

V gene TRBV5-1 combines with J gene TRBJ1-2; TRBD1 matches at 7 bases. Looked up from germline, CDR1 is SGHRS and CDR2 is YFSETQ. This CDR3 contains 16 residues. J was trimmed by 1 base and V by 3 bases; bases with no gene match: 9. The CDR3 bases are TGCGCCAGCAGCTCTGAGGGACAGCCTCATAACTATGGCTACACCTTC. Encoded protein: CASSSEGQPHNYGYTF.

This clonotype appeared once. One end of the junction is discordant with germline, which a read error may explain. This rearrangement joins TRBV13 to TRBJ2-1; a weak D match, TRBD1 (5 bases). Germline CDR1 and CDR2: PRHDT and FYEKMQ (reference sequence). CDR3 length: 13 amino acids. The CDR3 sequence is CASSSQGYNAQFF. DNA for the CDR3: TGTGCCAGCAGCTCCCAGGGATACAATGCGCAGTTCTTC.

This clonotype came up a few times. V gene TRBV6-6 combines with J gene TRBJ1-2; D is perhaps TRBD1 (6 bases). Deletions cut 2 bases from V and 5 bases from J, with 18 bases between. Germline CDR1 reads MNHNY; CDR2 reads SVGAGI (reference sequence). The CDR3 contains 16 residues. The CDR3 protein is CASSYRSGTSRYGYTF. CDR3 DNA sequence: TGTGCCAGCAGTTACAGATCCGGGACAAGCCGTTATGGCTACACCTTC.

There are many counts of this clonotype. J is TRBJ1-6 and V is TRBV3-1; 7 nucleotides match TRBD1. The germline gives CDR1 LGHDT, CDR2 YNNKEL (reference sequence). CDR3 length: 16 amino acids. With V trimmed by 2 bases and J by 4 bases, 5 bases remained unmatched. The CDR3, as DNA: TGTGCCAGCAGCCAAAGACAGGGTGTATATAATTCACCCCTCCACTTT. It codes for CASSQRQGVYNSPLHF.

There are a few counts of this clonotype. CDR3 residues: CASSYVVGQPQHF. CDR3 in DNA: TGTGCCAGCAGTTACGTGGTTGGTCAGCCCCAGCATTTT. V usage is TRBV6-5 and J usage is TRBJ1-5; D remains unclear. V lost 2 bases, J lost 6 bases, and 8 bases lay in between. The CDR3 is 13 residues long. Germline loops: CDR1 MNHEY, CDR2 SVGAGI.

This clonotype occurred many times. The chain has TRBV27 and TRBJ1-6; unclear D gene. V lost 4 bases and J 14 bases, leaving 15 bases between the germline ends. Germline V gene sequence: CDR1 MNHEY, CDR2 SMNVEV (reference sequence). CDR3 length equals 13 residues. The CDR3 reads CASSSLGSVALHF. For the CDR3, the DNA is TGTGCCAGCAGTTCCCTCGGGTCTGTCGCCCTCCACTTT.

This clonotype was recorded at least ten times. The chain combines TRBV2 with TRBJ2-3; 8 bases agree with TRBD2. The V segment lost 0 bases and the J segment 1 base; nucleotides outside the gene matches: 6. This CDR3 spans 17 amino acids. The germline gives CDR1 SNHLY, CDR2 FYNNEI. The DNA of the CDR3 is TGTGCCAGCAGTGAAGCGCTAACTAGCGGAGGCACAGATACGCAGTATTTT. Translating it yields CASSEALTSGGTDTQYF.

This clonotype occurred a few times. The chain couples TRBV7-9 to TRBJ2-2; D is unresolved. Germline V lookup: CDR1 SEHNR, CDR2 FQNEAQ (reference sequence). The CDR3 is 17 residues long. With 6 bases removed from V and 3 bases from J, the gap between germline ends came to 20 bases. CDR3 coding DNA: TGTGCCAGCAGTAGCTTAGTGGTGCCCGAGCACACCGGGGAGCTGTTTTTT. It is translated as CASSSLVVPEHTGELFF.

In its sample, this clonotype was seen many times. The genes are TRBV16 and TRBJ2-1; D is possibly TRBD1 (6 bases). Germline loops: CDR1 KGHSY, CDR2 FQNENV. CDR3 length equals 15 residues. V gave up 1 base and J gave up 0 bases, with 7 bases separating them. This CDR3 reads CASSQFRGSYNEQFF. As DNA, the CDR3 is TGTGCCAGCAGCCAATTCAGGGGCTCCTACAATGAGCAGTTCTTC.

This clonotype was detected only a few times. This chain joins TRBV25-1 and TRBJ1-1; the D gene is possibly TRBD1 (6 bases). V lost 4 bases and J lost 4, with 16 bases in between. CDR3 length equals 15 residues. Germline CDR1 is MGHDK and CDR2 is SYGVNS. The CDR3 reads CASSASGGAGTEAFF. Written as DNA, the CDR3 is TGTGCCAGCAGTGCGTCCGGGGGGGCGGGCACTGAAGCTTTCTTT. The whole variable domain, remainder taken from reference TRBV25-1 and TRBJ1-1, is EADIYQTPRYLVIGTGKKITLECSQTMGHDKMYWYQQDPGMELHLIHYSYGVNSTEKGDLSSESTVSRIRTEHFPLTLESARPSHTSQYLCASSASGGAGTEAFFGQGTRLTVV.

The J gene is TRBJ1-1, the V gene TRBV20-1, with TRBD1 as a possible D gene (6 bases). Trimming left V 3 bases short and J 1 base short, with 12 bases between. CDR3 length equals 14 residues. The germline CDR1 and CDR2 sequences are DFQATT and SNEGSKA (reference sequence). The CDR3 bases are TGCAGTGCTAGGGGAGGGACAACGAACACTGAAGCTTTCTTT. This codes for CSARGGTTNTEAFF.

This chain connects TRBV7-9 to TRBJ1-2, with 9 bases fitting TRBD1. J was trimmed by 6 bases and V by 5 bases; bases with no gene match: 7. This CDR3 comprises 14 residues. Germline CDR1 reads SEHNR; CDR2 reads FQNEAQ (reference sequence). CDR3 region: CASSPTTGGDGYTF. CDR3 nucleotide sequence: TGTGCCAGCAGCCCAACGACAGGGGGTGATGGCTACACCTTC.

The chain has TRBV7-3 and TRBJ2-7, with TRBD1 as a possible D gene (5 bases). Germline V lookup: CDR1 SGHTA, CDR2 FQGTGA. This CDR3 spans 13 amino acids. The CDR3 bases are TGTGCCAGCAGCTTCACGAGGTGTCAGGACACGAACGTC. It yields the protein CASSFTRCQDTNV.

This clonotype occurred a few times. The V and J genes are TRBV19 and TRBJ1-1; D gene unclear. CDR3 length: 14 amino acids. With 3 bases removed from V and 0 bases from J, the gap between germline ends came to 8 bases. Germline assignment: CDR1 LNHDA and CDR2 SQIVND (reference sequence). In nucleotides, the CDR3 is TGTGCCAGTAGTATTCCTGGAATGAACACTGAAGCTTTCTTT. It codes for CASSIPGMNTEAFF. The whole variable domain, filled in from reference TRBV19 and TRBJ1-1, reads DGGITQSPKYLFRKEGQNVTLSCEQNLNHDAMYWYRQDPGQGLRLIYYSQIVNDFQKGDIAEGYSVSREKKESFPLTVTSAQKNPTAFYLCASSIPGMNTEAFFGQGTRLTVV.

This clonotype was seen a handful of times. The chain employs TRBV12-3 or TRBV12-4 and TRBJ2-5, with 7 bases that match TRBD2. The CDR3 is 17 residues long. The V segment lost 3 bases and the J segment 4 bases; nucleotides outside the gene matches: 14. CDR3 protein: CASSLGGEGEVAETQYF. DNA for the CDR3: TGTGCCAGCAGTTTGGGAGGGGAGGGAGAAGTAGCAGAGACCCAGTACTTC.

V usage is TRBV28 and J usage is TRBJ2-7, with 9 bases that match TRBD2. The CDR3 extends over 14 amino acids. After removal of 3 bases from V and 6 bases from J, the junction contained 6 bases not matched to a gene. Germline V lookup: CDR1 MDHEN, CDR2 SYDVKM. DNA for the CDR3: TGTGCCAGCAGTTTGGTAGCGGGAGCCCGCGAGCAGTACTTC. Translation: CASSLVAGAREQYF.

In the case of this clonotype: The junction and the germline gene differ at one end; a read error may be behind it. The rearrangement links TRBV7-7 to TRBJ2-3; 14 bases line up with TRBD2. From germline, CDR1 is SSHAT and CDR2 FNYEAQ (reference sequence). The CDR3 has 16 amino acids. The CDR3 DNA follows: TGTGCTAGCAGCCTGGGACTAGCGGGAGTAGGGGATACGCAGTATTTT. Its translation: CASSLGLAGVGDTQYF.

This clonotype was observed at least ten times. The chain has TRBV5-1 and TRBJ1-6, with 8 bases identical to TRBD1. This CDR3 is built from 16 residues. The germline gives CDR1 SGHRS, CDR2 YFSETQ. The V and J ends lost 1 base and 10 bases, in that order; junction bases with no gene match: 10. Here the CDR3 DNA reads TGCGCCAGCAGCTTGAAGACAGGGGTTTTAGGGTCACCCCTCCACTTT. Translation gives CASSLKTGVLGSPLHF.